The 31 T cell receptor beta chains below all came from one sample that was sequenced in a study of technical replicates of blood from a handful of donors. The assay was immunoSEQ multiplex PCR, and TCRdb's table has in-frame clones only and misses some. Here the sample spans under 95,000 clones, around 94% being singletons. Input material: T cells isolated from PBMCs. Receptors originate from a human donor in good health.

The chain combines TRBV7-9 with TRBJ2-4; weak D call: TRBD2 (5 bases). V lost 2 bases and J lost 2, with 19 bases in between. From germline, CDR1 is SEHNR and CDR2 FQNEAQ (reference sequence). This CDR3 is built from 18 residues. This CDR3 is CASSLRPHSGITKNIQYF. Here the CDR3 DNA reads TGTGCCAGCAGCTTACGTCCACACAGCGGAATAACCAAAAACATTCAGTACTTC.

This clone was seen a handful of times. The V and J genes are TRBV14 and TRBJ1-1; D not resolved. V lost 1 base to trimming and J lost 5 bases, with 8 bases between them. The CDR3 runs 13 residues. CDR1 is SGHDN and CDR2 is FVKESK in the germline V gene. CDR3 loop: CASSQGLTTEAFF. The CDR3 nucleotides are TGTGCCAGCAGCCAAGGGCTTACGACTGAAGCTTTCTTT.

The rearrangement joins TRBV28 to TRBJ1-1; D ambiguous. The length of the CDR3 is 15 residues. Germline loops: CDR1 MDHEN, CDR2 SYDVKM. Trimming cost V 7 bases and J 2 bases, with 17 bases left between them. In nucleotides, the CDR3 is TGTGCCAGCACGCGTCCCCCGAGATTAAACACTGAAGCTTTCTTT. Its protein is CASTRPPRLNTEAFF.

The genes are TRBV4-2 and TRBJ2-3; TRBD2 might be the D (6 bases). The CDR3 totals 16 residues. The V gene lost 0 bases and the J gene lost 1 base, with 11 bases spanning the gap. The germline V gene has CDR1 LGHNA and CDR2 YNFKEQ. As DNA, the CDR3 is TGTGCCAGCAGCCAAGATTTTGGCGGGGGCACAGATACGCAGTATTTT. As protein: CASSQDFGGGTDTQYF.

This chain connects TRBV7-6 to TRBJ2-3; a possible D gene is TRBD2 (5 bases). This CDR3 has 16 residues. Germline CDR1 is SGHVS and CDR2 is FNYEAQ. Trimming shortened V by 3 bases and J by 0 bases, and 13 bases separated the two germline ends. Here the CDR3 DNA reads TGTGCCAGCAGCTTGTTGAGCGGACCTAGCACAGATACGCAGTATTTT. It is translated as CASSLLSGPSTDTQYF.

The V gene is TRBV5-1, the J gene TRBJ2-1, with D possibly matching TRBD1 (6 bases). The V gene lost 4 bases and the J gene lost 4 bases, with 9 bases spanning the gap. CDR3 size: 13 residues. Germline CDR1 reads SGHRS; CDR2 reads YFSETQ. The CDR3 DNA sequence: TGCGCCAGCAGCGGGACACATTACAATGAGCAGTTCTTC. Translation gives CASSGTHYNEQFF.

V usage is TRBV4-2 and J usage is TRBJ2-5, with TRBD1 matching over 9 bases. Germline CDR1 reads LGHNA; CDR2 reads YNFKEQ. Trimming cost V 0 bases and J 4 bases; bases outside gene matches: 3. The CDR3 runs 15 residues. This CDR3 reads CASSQDWDRAETQYF. The CDR3 nucleotides are TGTGCCAGCAGCCAAGACTGGGACAGGGCAGAGACCCAGTACTTC.

This sequence joins TRBV15 and TRBJ1-4, with no clear D. CDR1 and CDR2 from the germline V gene are LNHNV and YYDKDF (reference sequence). This CDR3 is built from 16 residues. The V end lost 5 bases, the J end lost 6 bases, and 19 bases lay between the germline ends. The CDR3 loop reads CATSQAPRRGYEKLFF. CDR3 DNA sequence: TGTGCCACCAGCCAAGCCCCCAGGCGGGGATATGAAAAACTGTTTTTT.

J is TRBJ2-7 and V is TRBV7-2; the D gene is possibly TRBD2 (6 bases). The V end lost 4 bases, the J end lost 4 bases, and 17 bases lay between the germline ends. CDR3 size: 15 residues. Germline V lookup: CDR1 SGHTA, CDR2 FQGNSA. The CDR3 protein is CASSSYPGELYEQYF. The DNA of the CDR3 is TGTGCCAGCAGCTCCTACCCGGGGGAGTTGTACGAGCAGTACTTC.

The chain employs TRBV5-1 and TRBJ2-1; TRBD1 might be the D (6 bases). V was clipped by 5 bases and J by 0 bases, with 18 bases between them. CDR3 length equals 17 residues. Per germline, CDR1 SGHRS and CDR2 YFSETQ. CDR3 loop: CASRIDRTWSSYNEQFF. The CDR3 nucleotides are TGCGCCAGCAGGATCGACAGGACCTGGAGCTCCTACAATGAGCAGTTCTTC.

The chain has TRBV7-8 and TRBJ2-7, with D possibly TRBD2 on 5 matching bases. Germline V CDR1 and CDR2: SGHVS, FQNEAQ. This CDR3 has 15 residues. The V end was cut by 2 bases, the J end by 1 base, with 12 bases between. The CDR3 protein is CASSLNGGPSYEQYF. The CDR3 nucleotides are TGTGCCAGCAGCTTAAACGGCGGGCCATCCTACGAGCAGTACTTC.

The V call is TRBV28, the J call TRBJ2-1; tentatively, D is TRBD1 (6 bases). From germline, CDR1 is MDHEN and CDR2 SYDVKM. The CDR3 extends over 18 amino acids. The V and J ends lost 5 bases and 0 bases respectively, with 20 bases between them. CDR3 coding DNA: TGTGCCAGCAGTCGAGTCCAGGGGCTCAAAGCCTCCTACAATGAGCAGTTCTTC. Translation: CASSRVQGLKASYNEQFF.

The chain joins TRBV7-9 to TRBJ1-6, with unresolved D. V was trimmed by 5 bases and J by 15 bases, leaving 20 bases between them. The germline V gene encodes CDR1 SEHNR and CDR2 FQNEAQ (reference sequence). The CDR3 runs 14 residues. CDR3: CASSAPRGPGRLHF. Written as DNA, the CDR3 is TGTGCCAGCAGCGCCCCCCGGGGTCCCGGACGCCTCCACTTT.

The chain recombines TRBV28 with TRBJ2-1; 10 bases line up with TRBD1. V trimming: 5 bases; J trimming: 4 bases; junction bases outside the gene matches: 8. Per the germline V gene, CDR1 is MDHEN and CDR2 is SYDVKM. This CDR3 has 16 residues. This chain's CDR3 is CASSPKGQGIYNEQFF. In DNA form, the CDR3 reads TGTGCCAGCAGTCCCAAGGGACAGGGGATATACAATGAGCAGTTCTTC.

The rearrangement joins TRBV19 to TRBJ2-2, with D possibly TRBD2 on 6 matching bases. The length of the CDR3 is 12 residues. Germline loops: CDR1 LNHDA, CDR2 SQIVND (reference sequence). Trimming cost V 9 bases and J 5 bases, with 10 bases left between them. CDR3: CASNGGTGELFF. DNA of the CDR3: TGTGCCAGCAACGGGGGAACCGGGGAGCTGTTTTTT.

The chain joins TRBV28 to TRBJ1-5, with D unclear. This CDR3 is built from 13 residues. V was shortened by 3 bases and J by 2 bases, with 5 bases between the two germline ends. Germline V CDR1 and CDR2: MDHEN, SYDVKM. The CDR3 spells CASSFPGNQPQHF. Written as DNA, the CDR3 is TGTGCCAGCAGTTTCCCAGGCAATCAGCCCCAGCATTTT.

The rearrangement links TRBV5-1 to TRBJ2-7; tentative D call: TRBD2 (6 bases). The CDR3 sequence is 18 residues long. V shed 3 bases and J shed 5 bases, with 27 bases lying between them. Germline CDR1 is SGHRS and CDR2 is YFSETQ. CDR3 protein: CASSYPTAGPDWGNEQYF. In nucleotides, the CDR3 is TGCGCCAGCAGCTACCCTACTGCGGGACCGGACTGGGGAAACGAGCAGTACTTC.

The V gene is TRBV5-1, the J gene TRBJ2-7, with D possibly TRBD1 on 6 matching bases. Germline CDR1 and CDR2: SGHRS and YFSETQ. The CDR3 extends over 14 amino acids. Trimming pared 4 bases from V and 9 bases from J, leaving 20 bases between. CDR3 bases: TGCGCCAGCAGCCCCCTAGACAGGTCTTATGGGCAGTACTTC. Residues: CASSPLDRSYGQYF.

This sequence joins TRBV28 and TRBJ2-7; 7 bases map to TRBD2. Germline CDR1 and CDR2: MDHEN and SYDVKM. The CDR3 has 14 amino acids. J gave up 1 base and V 5 bases, and 5 bases lay outside the gene matches. CDR3 bases: TGTGCCAGCAGTCGAGCGGGACTGTCCTACGAGCAGTACTTC. Protein product: CASSRAGLSYEQYF.

The rearrangement joins TRBV6-6 to TRBJ2-5; D remains unclear. This CDR3 spans 11 amino acids. From germline, CDR1 is MNHNY and CDR2 SVGAGI (reference sequence). V shed 6 bases and J shed 0 bases, with 2 bases lying between them. CDR3 nucleotides: TGTGCCAGCAGCAACCAAGAGACCCAGTACTTC. Encoded protein: CASSNQETQYF.

This chain connects TRBV28 to TRBJ2-7; D gene unclear. The length of the CDR3 is 14 residues. The germline V gene encodes CDR1 MDHEN and CDR2 SYDVKM. Trimming stripped 5 bases from V and 2 bases from J, with 13 bases between. The CDR3 DNA follows: TGTGCCAGCAGTCGCACGGTGCTAGCCTACGAGCAGTACTTC. Translation: CASSRTVLAYEQYF. Full variable domain (outside the CDR3, taken from reference TRBV28 and TRBJ2-7): DVKVTQSSRYLVKRTGEKVFLECVQDMDHENMFWYRQDPGLGLRLIYFSYDVKMKEKGDIPEGYSVSREKKERFSLILESASTNQTSMYLCASSRTVLAYEQYFGPGTRLTVT.

This clone has just one count. The rearrangement uses TRBV19 and TRBJ1-2, with TRBD1 matching over 7 bases. The CDR3 extends over 14 amino acids. Germline loops: CDR1 LNHDA, CDR2 SQIVND (reference sequence). The trim removed 5 bases at V and 4 bases at J, leaving 7 bases unmatched. CDR3 DNA sequence: TGTGCCAGTAGTCCCAGACAGGGCGCCTATGGCTACACCTTC. This codes for CASSPRQGAYGYTF.

This clone was recorded only once. V and J are TRBV5-4 and TRBJ2-5, with 9 bases identical to TRBD2. CDR1 and CDR2 (germline): SGHNT, YYREEE (reference sequence). This CDR3 has 15 residues. J was trimmed by 1 base and V by 4 bases; bases with no gene match: 5. CDR3 nucleotides: TGTGCCAGCAGCAGGGCTAGCGGGGCCCAAGAGACCCAGTACTTC. It translates to CASSRASGAQETQYF.

The chain is built from TRBV4-1 and TRBJ2-3; 12 nucleotides match TRBD2. V trimming: 4 bases; J trimming: 1 base; junction bases outside the gene matches: 0. The CDR3 runs to 15 residues. CDR1 and CDR2 from the germline V gene are MGHRA and YSYEKL. This CDR3 reads CASSRLAGGTDTQYF. The CDR3 DNA reads as TGCGCCAGCAGCCGACTAGCGGGGGGCACAGATACGCAGTATTTT.

This chain joins TRBV5-4 and TRBJ2-1; 9 bases align to TRBD1. CDR3 length: 15 residues. Unmatched junction bases numbered 4, after V lost 4 bases and J lost 2 bases. Germline V gives CDR1 SGHNT, CDR2 YYREEE (reference sequence). CDR3 sequence reads: CASSPGTGTYNEQFF. DNA of the CDR3: TGTGCCAGCAGCCCCGGGACAGGGACCTACAATGAGCAGTTCTTC.

The table lists this clone with a count of one. For the CDR3, the DNA is TGTGCCAGCAGCTTCGAGACAGGGACCTACGAGCAGTACTTC. Translation: CASSFETGTYEQYF. The V and J genes are TRBV5-4 and TRBJ2-7; 7 bases are shared with TRBD1. Germline V gene sequence: CDR1 SGHNT, CDR2 YYREEE (reference sequence). The CDR3 contains 14 residues. Trimming cost V 2 bases and J 2 bases; bases outside gene matches: 4. The complete variable domain, with remaining parts taken from reference TRBV5-4 and TRBJ2-7, reads ETGVTQSPTHLIKTRGQQVTLRCSSQSGHNTVSWYQQALGQGPQFIFQYYREEENGRGNFPPRFSGLQFPNYSSELNVNALELDDSALYLCASSFETGTYEQYFGPGTRLTVT.

The chain is built from TRBV19 and TRBJ2-7, with unresolved D. Germline CDR1 LNHDA, CDR2 SQIVND (reference sequence). The CDR3 spans 11 residues. Trimming removed 8 bases at V and 3 bases at J, with 8 bases between. DNA of the CDR3: TGTGCCAGTCCACGGTACTACGAGCAGTACTTC. Translation: CASPRYYEQYF.

The V call is TRBV5-1, the J call TRBJ2-1, with D tentatively TRBD2 (6 bases). The germline V and J ends were trimmed by 0 bases and 12 bases, with 19 bases remaining between them. This CDR3 has 15 residues. CDR1 and CDR2 from the germline V gene are SGHRS and YFSETQ. The CDR3 sequence: CASSLDVAASLRQFF. The CDR3 DNA follows: TGCGCCAGCAGCTTGGATGTAGCGGCGAGCCTTCGGCAGTTCTTC. The complete variable domain, with remaining parts taken from reference TRBV5-1 and TRBJ2-1, reads KAGVTQTPRYLIKTRGQQVTLSCSPISGHRSVSWYQQTPGQGLQFLFEYFSETQRNKGNFPGRFSGRQFSNSRSEMNVSTLELGDSALYLCASSLDVAASLRQFFGPGTRLTVL.

The chain joins TRBV19 to TRBJ2-3, with a weak D call TRBD1 (6 bases). This CDR3 is built from 20 residues. V was pared by 0 bases and J by 1 base, with 23 bases between. The germline gives CDR1 LNHDA, CDR2 SQIVND (reference sequence). The CDR3 reads CASSIDHNPQRGGRTDTQYF. The CDR3 DNA is TGTGCCAGTAGTATAGATCACAACCCTCAGCGAGGGGGACGCACAGATACGCAGTATTTT.

This chain joins TRBV13 and TRBJ2-1, with a tentative D call TRBD2 (5 bases). This CDR3 comprises 13 residues. Germline lookup yields CDR1 PRHDT and CDR2 FYEKMQ (reference sequence). V lost 2 bases to trimming and J lost 8 bases, with 10 bases between them. Here the CDR3 DNA reads TGTGCCAGCAGCTTACGAGGACTTGATGAGCAGTTCTTC. Protein product: CASSLRGLDEQFF.

This chain connects TRBV12-5 to TRBJ2-6; 9 bases match TRBD1. The CDR3 sequence is 21 residues long. Germline-derived CDR1 and CDR2 are LGHNT and FRNRAP. The J segment lost 0 bases and the V segment lost 1 base, leaving 13 bases of the junction unmatched. CDR3 sequence reads: CASGLALPRQGENSGANVLTF. For the CDR3, the DNA is TGTGCTAGTGGTTTGGCGCTTCCCCGACAGGGGGAAAACTCTGGGGCCAACGTCCTGACTTTC.